What follows are 26 T cell receptor beta chains derived from one specimen sequenced in a study of T-cell memory formation after mild COVID-19. TCRdb redid the calling of the 5' RACE reads with MiXCR, one entry per CDR3 protein. The sample comprises about 350,000 distinct CDR3 sequences, under 25% of which are singletons, and 21% rests with the top ten. Material for sequencing was PBMCs or a T cell subset sorted from them (not recorded which). These receptors were collected from a man aged 18-30 years who had mild COVID-19 (a few samples of this study predate the infection). Cell type and time point are not known.

The chain recombines TRBV29-1 with TRBJ1-2; tentative D call: TRBD1 (5 bases). Germline CDR1 is SQVTM and CDR2 is ANQGSEA. This CDR3 spans 13 amino acids. V was shortened by 3 bases and J by 3 bases, with 11 bases between the two germline ends. CDR3: CSVESVRDYGYTF. In nucleotides, the CDR3 is TGCAGCGTTGAGTCTGTCAGGGACTATGGCTACACCTTC.

This clonotype came up many times. The J gene is TRBJ2-2, the V gene TRBV11-2; D unresolved. V lost 3 bases and J 6 bases, leaving 5 bases between the germline ends. CDR1 and CDR2 from the germline V gene are SGHAT and FQNNGV. The CDR3 is made up of 12 amino acids. CDR3 residues: CASSFQSGELFF. In DNA form, the CDR3 reads TGTGCCAGCAGCTTTCAGTCCGGGGAGCTGTTTTTT.

This clonotype was detected a few times. The V and J genes are TRBV12-3 or TRBV12-4 and TRBJ2-5; D uncertain. The CDR3 loop spans 13 amino acids. V lost 1 base and J lost 4, with 7 bases in between. CDR3: CASSLGLRETQYF. In DNA, the CDR3 is TGTGCCAGCAGTTTAGGCTTAAGAGAGACCCAGTACTTC.

This clonotype was seen a handful of times. This chain links TRBV7-2 with TRBJ1-6, with D possibly TRBD1 on 6 matching bases. Germline V gene data show CDR1 as SGHTA and CDR2 as FQGNSA. Deletions cut 6 bases from V and 7 bases from J, with 19 bases between. CDR3 size: 16 residues. The CDR3 DNA is TGTGCCAGCAGAGGAGCCTGGGGGCTAAGCAATTCACCCCTCCACTTT. It codes for CASRGAWGLSNSPLHF.

This clonotype was observed a few times. The chain links TRBV3-1 to TRBJ2-3, with TRBD2 matching over 8 bases. The J segment lost 1 base and the V segment lost 3 bases, leaving 3 bases of the junction unmatched. CDR1 LGHDT and CDR2 YNNKEL come from the germline V gene (reference sequence). This CDR3 is built from 15 residues. The CDR3 DNA is TGTGCCAGCAGCCAGGAGACTAGCGGCACAGATACGCAGTATTTT. Translating gives CASSQETSGTDTQYF.

The rearrangement joins TRBV24-1 to TRBJ1-1, with unresolved D. The CDR3 loop spans 14 amino acids. CDR1 is KGHDR and CDR2 is SFDVKD in the germline V gene. V was trimmed by 5 bases and J by 1 base, leaving 10 bases between them. In DNA, the CDR3 is TGTGCCACCAGTGGGCCGGGAACGAACACTGAAGCTTTCTTT. Encoded protein: CATSGPGTNTEAFF.

This clonotype has more than one count but fewer than ten. V usage is TRBV5-5 and J usage is TRBJ1-2, with a weak D call TRBD1 (5 bases). V was pared by 1 base and J by 1 base, with 11 bases between. Germline CDR1 is SGHKS and CDR2 is YYEKEE (reference sequence). The CDR3 is 15 residues long. This CDR3 is CASSLRSRDNYGYTF. As DNA, the CDR3 is TGTGCCAGCAGCTTGCGGTCCAGGGATAACTATGGCTACACCTTC.

The rearrangement links TRBV4-3 to TRBJ1-2, with no clear D. The germline V and J ends were trimmed by 2 bases and 1 base, with 11 bases remaining between them. The CDR3 has 15 residues. CDR1 is LGHNA, CDR2 YSLEER, per germline. The CDR3 DNA follows: TGCGCCAGCAGCCAAACCACAGTGATTAACTATGGCTACACCTTC. Amino acids: CASSQTTVINYGYTF.

The table lists this clonotype with a few counts. The chain has TRBV12-3 or TRBV12-4 and TRBJ2-1, with TRBD2 as a possible D gene (6 bases). This CDR3 has 14 residues. V gave up 6 bases and J gave up 3 bases, with 12 bases separating them. The DNA of the CDR3 is TGTGCCAGCAGACCGGGACTCCTCTACAATGAGCAGTTCTTC. Protein: CASRPGLLYNEQFF.

This clonotype was seen only a few times. This rearrangement joins TRBV11-2 to TRBJ2-5; a weak D match, TRBD2 (6 bases). The V gene lost 5 bases and the J gene lost 3 bases, with 16 bases spanning the gap. The CDR3 covers 15 residues. In germline, CDR1 is SGHAT, CDR2 FQNNGV. The CDR3, as DNA: TGTGCCAGCAGCGCGTCCACCCGCGGGGAAGAGACCCAGTACTTC. The encoded protein is CASSASTRGEETQYF.

This clonotype was counted ten times or more. The genes are TRBV7-9 and TRBJ1-5; D remains ambiguous. The germline gives CDR1 SEHNR, CDR2 FQNEAQ (reference sequence). The CDR3 totals 13 residues. The V gene lost 2 bases and the J gene lost 6 bases, with 8 bases spanning the gap. CDR3 sequence reads: CASSLNSLQPQHF. The CDR3 DNA reads TGTGCCAGCAGCTTAAACAGCCTTCAGCCCCAGCATTTT.

This clonotype appeared a few times. The rearrangement links TRBV10-3 to TRBJ2-7; D is perhaps TRBD2 (5 bases). The ends were cut back, 6 bases at V and 7 bases at J, with 13 bases in the middle. Germline V CDR1 and CDR2: ENHRY, SYGVKD. The length of the CDR3 is 12 residues. The CDR3 DNA is TGTGCCATCAGCGGACTTGGTCGGGAGCAGTACGTC. It translates to CAISGLGREQYV.

The chain joins TRBV18 to TRBJ1-1, with 7 bases matching TRBD1. V shed 5 bases, J shed 6 bases, and the junction held 12 bases outside the gene matches. Germline loops: CDR1 KGHSH, CDR2 LQKENI. This CDR3 has 15 amino acids. CDR3 residues: CASSGITGAGAEAFF. CDR3 DNA: TGTGCCAGCTCAGGTATTACAGGGGCTGGGGCTGAAGCTTTCTTT.

This clonotype was counted many times. V and J are TRBV6-5 and TRBJ2-5; 7 bases agree with TRBD2. After removal of 5 bases from V and 1 base from J, the junction contained 4 bases not matched to a gene. The length of the CDR3 is 14 residues. Germline V gene data show CDR1 as MNHEY and CDR2 as SVGAGI. In DNA form, the CDR3 reads TGTGCCAGCAGTACACGCGGGAGCCAAGAGACCCAGTACTTC. Translation gives CASSTRGSQETQYF.

The chain couples TRBV6-2 or TRBV6-3 to TRBJ2-3; D gene ambiguous. The CDR3 extends over 16 amino acids. The V end was cut by 8 bases, the J end by 1 base, with 19 bases between. CDR1 MNHEY and CDR2 SVGEGT come from the germline V gene. The CDR3 reads CASRFRSSLGTDTQYF. The CDR3 nucleotides are TGTGCCAGCCGCTTTCGGAGCTCGTTGGGCACAGATACGCAGTATTTT.

In DNA, the CDR3 is TGTGCCAGCAGCACGGCAGGGACCTCCCGCAATGGCGCTGAAGCTTTCTTT. Amino acid sequence: CASSTAGTSRNGAEAFF. The chain carries TRBV7-6 and TRBJ1-1; TRBD1 is a possible D gene (5 bases). The V gene lost 5 bases and the J gene lost 6 bases, with 25 bases spanning the gap. CDR3 length: 17 residues. Germline-derived CDR1 and CDR2 are SGHVS and FNYEAQ.

This clonotype has just a few counts. The chain employs TRBV20-1 and TRBJ2-7; the D gene is possibly TRBD1 (6 bases). Germline V gene lookup returns CDR1 DFQATT and CDR2 SNEGSKA (reference sequence). This CDR3 comprises 13 residues. V lost 3 bases and J 4 bases, leaving 13 bases between the germline ends. As DNA, the CDR3 is TGCAGTGCTAGCAGGGGCCTACTTTACGAGCAGTACTTC. Translation: CSASRGLLYEQYF.

This sequence joins TRBV9 and TRBJ2-1; weak D call: TRBD2 (5 bases). Looked up from germline, CDR1 is SGDLS and CDR2 is YYNGEE. Trimming left V 3 bases short and J 9 bases short, with 10 bases between. The CDR3 is 12 amino acids. The CDR3 DNA sequence: TGTGCCAGCAGCGATCTGGGGAGTGAGCAGTTCTTC. As protein: CASSDLGSEQFF.

This clonotype appeared a few times. The CDR3 here is CAISEVSGRQPQHF. Here the CDR3 DNA reads TGTGCCATCAGTGAGGTTTCAGGGCGCCAGCCCCAGCATTTT. The rearrangement links TRBV10-3 to TRBJ1-5; D is perhaps TRBD1 (5 bases). In germline, CDR1 is ENHRY, CDR2 SYGVKD. Trimming cost V 2 bases and J 7 bases, with 12 bases left between them. The CDR3 extends over 14 amino acids.

This clonotype was seen a handful of times. This chain uses TRBV20-1 with TRBJ1-2; D may be TRBD1 (6 bases). V lost 6 bases to trimming and J lost 8 bases, with 25 bases between them. The germline V gene has CDR1 DFQATT and CDR2 SNEGSKA (reference sequence). The CDR3 runs 15 residues. For the CDR3, the DNA is TGCAGTGCCCAAGACTCGACAGGTCCCTTGGGAGGCTACACCTTC. It specifies CSAQDSTGPLGGYTF.

The chain carries TRBV9 and TRBJ2-7, with 10 bases fitting TRBD1. In germline, CDR1 is SGDLS, CDR2 YYNGEE. Trimming took 4 bases from V and 5 from J; bases not matched to a gene: 6. The CDR3 loop spans 14 amino acids. CDR3 in amino acids: CASSPSDRGDEQYF. CDR3 nucleotides: TGTGCCAGCAGCCCGTCGGACAGGGGGGACGAGCAGTACTTC. Combining the CDR3 with reference TRBV9 and TRBJ2-7 gives the whole variable domain DSGVTQTPKHLITATGQRVTLRCSPRSGDLSVYWYQQSLDQGLQFLIQYYNGEERAKGNILERFSAQQFPDLHSELNLSSLELGDSALYFCASSPSDRGDEQYFGPGTRLTVT.

The DNA of the CDR3 is TGTGCCAGCACCTCCTTAGCAGGGGAGCAGTACTTC. It specifies CASTSLAGEQYF. This chain links TRBV12-3 or TRBV12-4 with TRBJ2-7, with D perhaps TRBD1 (5 bases). Trimming pared 7 bases from V and 7 bases from J, leaving 14 bases between. The CDR3 loop spans 12 amino acids.

The chain recombines TRBV25-1 with TRBJ1-1; D gene unclear. V lost 3 bases and J lost 9, with 8 bases in between. Germline V lookup: CDR1 MGHDK, CDR2 SYGVNS. CDR3 length equals 11 residues. CDR3 sequence: CASSDLIKAFF. CDR3 nucleotide sequence: TGTGCCAGCAGTGATCTGATTAAAGCTTTCTTT.

J is TRBJ1-1 and V is TRBV7-9; no definite D call. Germline V gives CDR1 SEHNR, CDR2 FQNEAQ (reference sequence). This CDR3 comprises 14 residues. Trimming stripped 5 bases from V and 2 bases from J, with 12 bases between. The CDR3: CASSPTRSNTEAFF. The CDR3 bases are TGTGCCAGCAGCCCGACGAGATCTAACACTGAAGCTTTCTTT.

This clonotype was observed a handful of times. The J gene is TRBJ1-1, the V gene TRBV27; D is unresolved. This CDR3 has 14 residues. Germline V gene sequence: CDR1 MNHEY, CDR2 SMNVEV (reference sequence). V lost 0 bases and J 2 bases, leaving 7 bases between the germline ends. CDR3 sequence (DNA): TGTGCCAGCAGTTTATCGCCGGCAAACACTGAAGCTTTCTTT. Protein product: CASSLSPANTEAFF.

V gene TRBV29-1 combines with J gene TRBJ2-3; D is undetermined. The CDR3 has 11 amino acids. Per germline, CDR1 SQVTM and CDR2 ANQGSEA. V was clipped by 7 bases and J by 1 base, with 6 bases between them. The CDR3 bases are TGCAGCGGGGTGCGCACAGATACGCAGTATTTT. It translates to CSGVRTDTQYF.